This T cell receptor beta chain was found in a study of persistence of HIV-infected CD4 T cells. This CDR3 region has 14 residues. CDR1 and CDR2 from the germline V gene are MDHEN and SYDVKM. V dropped 4 bases and J dropped 4 bases, with 11 bases sitting between them. Regarding this clone: Its antigen is as yet unknown.

Nonspecific anti-CD3/anti-CD28 bead stimulation represents the broad CD4+ T cell repertoire. CD4+ T cells upregulating both CD40 ligand and CD69 were sorted as responding cells. Sequencing used immunoSEQ version 4 in survey mode. Assay: immunoSEQ multiplex PCR; the TCRdb copy retains only in-frame clones and omits some. The sample lists 43,000 or so clones, about 89% occurring once. The chain is built from TRBV28 and TRBJ2-1, with TRBD2 as a possible D gene (7 bases). This TCR came from an adult man with HIV who was CMV-seropositive. The starting material was CD4+ T cells sorted from PBMCs after 18-hour stimulation, obtained from a patient who received antiretroviral therapy. The CDR3 region is CASSSRGQYNEQFF. CDR3 nucleotide sequence: TGTGCCAGCAGTTCGCGGGGGCAGTACAATGAGCAGTTCTTC.